A single sample gave rise to the 25 T cell receptor beta chains below, sequenced in a study of tumor-infiltrating lymphocytes in oesophageal squamous cell carcinoma. In TCRdb, the PCR reads were re-called with MiXCR into one record per CDR3 protein. The data show about 14,000 distinct CDR3 sequences, approximately 50% seen once. The sample comprised blood. These receptors were taken from a male donor with esophageal squamous cell carcinoma.

Only one count was recorded for this clonotype. The final CDR3 position lacks the conserved phenylalanine or tryptophan, pointing to a likely read error. Because the CDR3's place on the DNA is in doubt, the DNA is left out and the CDR3 is given as listed by TCRdb. CDR3 loop: CASSRGLAGGSEQFFGN. This chain uses TRBV7-2 with TRBJ2-5; TRBD2, the D gene given by the table, was not confirmed from the DNA. In germline, CDR1 is SGHTA, CDR2 FQGNSA. The CDR3 is 17 residues long, ends included.

This clonotype was seen more than once but under ten times. The V call is TRBV7-2, the J call TRBJ2-3, with a weak D call TRBD1 (6 bases). The CDR3 contains 14 residues. The germline V gene has CDR1 SGHTA and CDR2 FQGNSA. Trimming stripped 5 bases from V and 2 bases from J, with 11 bases between. The DNA of the CDR3 is TGTGCCAGCAGCCTAAGGACAGACACAGATACGCAGTATTTT. Protein product: CASSLRTDTDTQYF.

The rearrangement uses TRBV5-1 and TRBJ2-7, with a weak D call TRBD1 (5 bases). The CDR3 contains 14 residues. V lost 2 bases and J lost 6, with 15 bases in between. In germline, CDR1 is SGHRS, CDR2 YFSETQ. The CDR3 protein is CASSFGRDGVEQYF. The CDR3 DNA sequence: TGCGCCAGCAGCTTTGGCAGGGATGGGGTCGAGCAGTACTTC.

V gene TRBV24-1 combines with J gene TRBJ2-6; possible D gene TRBD2, 5 bases. The J call is uncertain, as TRBJ2-1 better fits the DNA end. Germline CDR1 KGHDR, CDR2 SFDVKD. The CDR3 runs to 14 residues. The CDR3 coding sequence is TGTGCCACCAGTGATGAGAGGGACTACAATGAGCAGTTCTTC. Its translation is CATSDERDYNEQFF.

This clonotype is medium-sized in the sample. J is TRBJ2-1 and V is TRBV7-9, with 11 bases fitting TRBD1. The length of the CDR3 is 14 residues. Germline values: CDR1 SEHNR, CDR2 FQNEAQ (reference sequence). V was pared by 6 bases and J by 8 bases, with 6 bases of the junction left unmatched. DNA of the CDR3: TGTGCCAGCAGAGGGACAGGGGGACTCGATGAGCAGTTCTTC. This encodes CASRGTGGLDEQFF.

This rearrangement joins TRBV10-2 to TRBJ2-3, with D hard to call. This CDR3 is 12 amino acids long. V was clipped by 8 bases and J by 4 bases, with 10 bases between them. CDR1 is WSHSY and CDR2 is SAAADI in the germline V gene. The CDR3 sequence: CASAPFPDTQYF. The CDR3, as DNA: TGCGCCAGCGCCCCCTTTCCAGATACGCAGTATTTT.

The chain is built from TRBV7-9 and TRBJ1-6, with D possibly being TRBD1 (6 bases). Germline V CDR1 and CDR2: SEHNR, FQNEAQ (reference sequence). The CDR3 sequence is 13 residues long. Trimming pared 7 bases from V and 12 bases from J, leaving 16 bases between. As DNA, the CDR3 is TGTGCCAGCAACCCCGGACAGAATCGACCCCTCCACTTT. Translation gives CASNPGQNRPLHF.

This clonotype was seen repeatedly, ten times or more. The V gene is TRBV7-2, the J gene TRBJ2-5; 10 bases agree with TRBD1. V lost 5 bases to trimming and J lost 5 bases; unmatched junction nucleotides: 8. The CDR3 runs to 15 residues. CDR1 SGHTA and CDR2 FQGNSA come from the germline V gene. The CDR3 nucleotides are TGTGCCAGCAGCGCCGCGGGACAGGGGTGGGAGACCCAGTACTTC. Translated, it gives CASSAAGQGWETQYF.

This clonotype was recorded at least ten times. The V call is TRBV4-2, the J call TRBJ2-3; D perhaps matches TRBD1 (6 bases). The CDR3 is 18 amino acids. Germline CDR1 LGHNA, CDR2 YNFKEQ. V was cut by 0 bases and J by 6 bases, with 22 bases left in between. Here the CDR3 reads CASSQEALGQRTFDTQYF. DNA of the CDR3: TGTGCCAGCAGCCAAGAAGCCCTGGGACAACGCACTTTTGATACGCAGTATTTT.

This clonotype appeared once. This rearrangement joins TRBV12-3 or TRBV12-4 to TRBJ2-2, with 11 bases matching TRBD2. The CDR3 consists of 17 residues. V gave up 2 bases and J gave up 7 bases; unmatched junction bases: 9. CDR3 protein: CASSLRAPTSGIGELFF. CDR3 nucleotide sequence: TGTGCCAGCAGTTTAAGGGCTCCGACTAGCGGGATCGGGGAGCTGTTTTTT.

By frequency in the sample, this clonotype is medium-sized. The chain couples TRBV5-8 to TRBJ1-1; D perhaps matches TRBD1 (5 bases). CDR1 and CDR2 (germline): SGHTS, YDEGEE. V shed 4 bases and J shed 0 bases, with 13 bases lying between them. There are 15 residues in the CDR3. The CDR3 protein is CASSTGGTVNTEAFF. The CDR3, as DNA: TGTGCCAGCAGCACGGGGGGGACGGTGAACACTGAAGCTTTCTTT.

Many counts were recorded for this clonotype. This chain connects TRBV25-1 to TRBJ2-1; tentatively, D is TRBD2 (6 bases). The CDR3 length is 15 residues. Per the germline V gene, CDR1 is MGHDK and CDR2 is SYGVNS. Trimming removed 2 bases at V and 0 bases at J, with 8 bases between. CDR3 amino acids: CASSEGGSSYNEQFF. The CDR3 nucleotides read TGTGCCAGCAGTGAAGGGGGGAGCTCCTACAATGAGCAGTTCTTC.

The chain joins TRBV23-1 to TRBJ2-1, with D maybe TRBD1 (5 bases). TRBV23-1 is placed among ORFs of uncertain function. Trimming shortened V by 2 bases and J by 8 bases, and 13 bases separated the two germline ends. The CDR3 has 14 residues. The CDR3 sequence is CASSQARAVDEQFF. The CDR3 bases are TGCGCCAGCAGTCAAGCCAGGGCCGTTGATGAGCAGTTCTTC.

Many counts were recorded for this clonotype. The junction shows a germline mismatch at one end, possibly a read error. In DNA, the CDR3 is TGCGCCAGCAGCCGGGGACTAGCGGGATTAGGGTCCTACGAGCAGTACTTC. Amino acids: CASSRGLAGLGSYEQYF. The V and J genes are TRBV5-4 and TRBJ2-7, with 13 bases lining up with TRBD2. The germline V gene has CDR1 SGHNT and CDR2 YYREEE (reference sequence). CDR3 length equals 17 residues.

The chain uses TRBV6-1 and TRBJ2-1, with unresolved D. The J call is doubtful: the DNA matches TRBJ2-5 better. CDR3 size: 10 residues. From germline, CDR1 is MNHNS and CDR2 SASEGT. The CDR3 region has the DNA TGTGCCAGCAGTTCAGAGACCCAGTACTTC. This sequence encodes CASSSETQYF.

The rearrangement joins TRBV7-8 to TRBJ1-4; 7 bases fit TRBD1. The CDR3 covers 15 residues. The V segment lost 4 bases and the J segment 4 bases; nucleotides outside the gene matches: 6. CDR1 SGHVS and CDR2 FQNEAQ come from the germline V gene. CDR3 in amino acids: CASSWRDRDNEKLFF. The CDR3 DNA is TGTGCCAGCAGCTGGAGGGACAGAGATAATGAAAAACTGTTTTTT. The variable domain in full, completed from reference TRBV7-8 and TRBJ1-4, reads GAGVSQSPRYKVAKRGQDVALRCDPISGHVSLFWYQQALGQGPEFLTYFQNEAQLDKSGLPSDRFFAERPEGSVSTLKIQRTQQEDSAVYLCASSWRDRDNEKLFFGSGTQLSVL.

Ten or more counts support this clonotype. V gene TRBV3-1 combines with J gene TRBJ2-3; TRBD2 aligns across 7 bases. Germline V CDR1 and CDR2: LGHDT, YNNKEL (reference sequence). This CDR3 is built from 13 residues. V shed 4 bases and J 8 bases; nucleotides not matched to a gene: 6. The CDR3 DNA reads TGTGCCAGCAGCCTTCGGGAGGATGGTACGCAGTATTTT. This sequence encodes CASSLREDGTQYF.

V gene TRBV7-6 combines with J gene TRBJ2-5, with D uncertain. The V end was cut by 5 bases, the J end by 5 bases, with 9 bases between. The CDR3 is 12 amino acids. Germline assignment: CDR1 SGHVS and CDR2 FNYEAQ. The CDR3 protein is CASSPHAETQYF. For the CDR3, the DNA is TGTGCCAGCAGCCCCCACGCTGAGACCCAGTACTTC.

This clonotype was observed many times. The V call is TRBV9, the J call TRBJ1-4, with a possible D match to TRBD1 (6 bases). The CDR3 covers 15 residues. The V gene's germline CDR1 is SGDLS and CDR2 YYNGEE. V was shortened by 0 bases and J by 5 bases, with 11 bases between the two germline ends. CDR3 in amino acids: CASSVVGGANEKLFF. CDR3 in DNA: TGTGCCAGCAGCGTAGTTGGGGGGGCGAATGAAAAACTGTTTTTT.

The chain links TRBV5-1 to TRBJ2-3, with 10 bases aligning to TRBD2. The DNA end favors TRBJ2-7, so the J call may be wrong. CDR1 is SGHRS and CDR2 is YFSETQ in the germline V gene. The CDR3 spans 15 residues. The CDR3 protein is CASSLESGRAYEQYF. CDR3 bases: TGCGCCAGCAGCTTAGAAAGCGGGAGGGCCTACGAGCAGTACTTC.

This clonotype was picked up a small number of times. The V and J genes are TRBV3-1 and TRBJ2-4; possible D gene TRBD1, 5 bases. The CDR3 sequence is 13 residues long. Germline V gives CDR1 LGHDT, CDR2 YNNKEL (reference sequence). V lost 2 bases, J lost 3 bases, and 5 bases lay in between. DNA for the CDR3: TGTGCCAGCAGCCAACAGGGCAAAAACATTCAGTACTTC. Translating gives CASSQQGKNIQYF.

This clonotype was seen a handful of times. The chain employs TRBV7-6 and TRBJ2-2, with 9 bases matching TRBD2. V lost 0 bases and J lost 1; bases outside the gene matches: 0. The CDR3 has 16 residues. Germline V gene data show CDR1 as SGHVS and CDR2 as FNYEAQ. CDR3 DNA sequence: TGTGCCAGCAGCTTAGCGACTAGCGGGAACACCGGGGAGCTGTTTTTT. Residues: CASSLATSGNTGELFF.

The chain links TRBV6-6 to TRBJ2-3; D unresolved. Germline V gives CDR1 MNHNY, CDR2 SVGAGI (reference sequence). V lost 5 bases to trimming and J lost 2 bases, with 5 bases between them. The CDR3 totals 12 residues. The CDR3 nucleotides are TGTGCCAGCAGTACTCCCACAGATACGCAGTATTTT. The encoded protein is CASSTPTDTQYF.

This clonotype was counted a single time. The chain joins TRBV7-3 to TRBJ2-3; TRBD2 matches 7 bases. This CDR3 has 18 amino acids. Germline CDR1 and CDR2: SGHTA and FQGTGA. Losses at the gene ends were 1 base for V and 4 bases for J; bases not matched to a gene: 14. The DNA for the CDR3 is TGTGCCAGCAGCTTAAAGCCCATGGGGGGAGGGTGGGCAGATACGCAGTATTTT. Translated, it gives CASSLKPMGGGWADTQYF.

This clonotype is medium-sized (0.01 to 0.1%) within its sample. CDR3 sequence reads: CASRDSFSGNTIYF. CDR3 nucleotides: TGTGCCAGCAGGGACAGCTTTTCTGGAAACACCATATATTTT. The chain recombines TRBV6-1 with TRBJ1-3, with D possibly TRBD1 on 6 matching bases. CDR3 length: 14 amino acids. CDR1 and CDR2 (germline): MNHNS, SASEGT. The germline V and J ends were trimmed by 6 bases and 1 base, with 10 bases remaining between them.